This T cell receptor beta chain was sequenced in a study of blood T cells in healthy people across ages. Study summary: Template switching recovered approximately one barcoded beta molecule for every two T cells.

No fewer than 5 micrograms of total RNA were isolated from every sample. This clonotype appeared a few times. For the second PCR, which ran for roughly 6 to 11 cycles, a sample-barcoded 5' primer and a J-beta primer mix were used. Each TCR beta cDNA got a 12-nucleotide random molecular identifier. Individual samples furnished no less than 2.5 million CDR3-containing paired-end reads apiece. From the 5' RACE reads, TCRdb called clonotypes with MiXCR, one entry per CDR3 protein. This table holds around 800,000 distinct CDR3 sequences, about half found once. Unmatched junction bases numbered 6, after V lost 0 bases and J lost 7 bases. The CDR3 is 16 amino acids. From germline, CDR1 is LGHNA and CDR2 YNFKEQ.

The sequenced sample consisted of blood. This receptor was taken from a man at least 80 years old in good health. The gene calls are TRBV4-2 and TRBJ2-1; 10 bases fit TRBD2. The CDR3 spells CASSQDGLAGANEQFF. The CDR3 nucleotides are TGTGCCAGCAGCCAAGATGGGCTAGCGGGAGCGAATGAGCAGTTCTTC.